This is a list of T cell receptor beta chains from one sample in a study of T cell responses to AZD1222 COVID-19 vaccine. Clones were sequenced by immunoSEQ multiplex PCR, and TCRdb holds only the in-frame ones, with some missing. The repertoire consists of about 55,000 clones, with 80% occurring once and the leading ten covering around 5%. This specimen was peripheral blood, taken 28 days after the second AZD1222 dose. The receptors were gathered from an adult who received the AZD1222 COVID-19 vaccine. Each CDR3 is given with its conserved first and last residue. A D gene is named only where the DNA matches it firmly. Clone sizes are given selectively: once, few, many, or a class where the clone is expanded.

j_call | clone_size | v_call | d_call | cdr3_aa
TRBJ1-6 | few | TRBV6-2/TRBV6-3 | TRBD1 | CASSRTGEDSPLHF
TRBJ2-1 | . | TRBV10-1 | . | CASSLAGSYNEQFF
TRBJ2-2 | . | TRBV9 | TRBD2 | CASSRLEWTSTSGELFF
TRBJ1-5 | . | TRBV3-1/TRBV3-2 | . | CASSLQGVQPQHF
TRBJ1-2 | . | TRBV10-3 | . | CAITGGGDYGYTF
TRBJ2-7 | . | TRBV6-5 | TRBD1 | CASSYRTGWEQYF
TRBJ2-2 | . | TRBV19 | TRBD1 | CASRGQGYNTGELFF
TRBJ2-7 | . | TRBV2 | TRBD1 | CASTGQLSYEQYF
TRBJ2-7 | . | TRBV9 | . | CASSVGPPRYEQYF
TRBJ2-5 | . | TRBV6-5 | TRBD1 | CASSRDSWGETQYF
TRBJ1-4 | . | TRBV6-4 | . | CASCGGRANEKLFF
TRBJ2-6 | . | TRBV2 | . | CASSFDRQSGANVLTF
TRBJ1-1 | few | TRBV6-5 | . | CASSYSLGTVNTEAFF
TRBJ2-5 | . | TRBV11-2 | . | CASSNGITGETQYF
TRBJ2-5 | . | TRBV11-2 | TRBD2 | CASSLRLAVQETQYF
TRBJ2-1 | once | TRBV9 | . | CASSVGVEQFF
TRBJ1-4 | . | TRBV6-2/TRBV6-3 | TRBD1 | CASSHRGPDEKLFF
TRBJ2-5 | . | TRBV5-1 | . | CASSLGAATRETQYF
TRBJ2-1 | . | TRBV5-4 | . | CASSMGVGPTYNEQFF
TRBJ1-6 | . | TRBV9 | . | CASSVGRERTSPLHF
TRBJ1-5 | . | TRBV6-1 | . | CASSEGRGAGYNQPQHF
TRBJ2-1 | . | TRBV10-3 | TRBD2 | CAIRQLAGTYNEQFF
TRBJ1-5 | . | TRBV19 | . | CASSGGARNSNQPQHF
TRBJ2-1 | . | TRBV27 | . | CASSWVTSPENEQFF
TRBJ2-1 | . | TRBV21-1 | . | CASSKVLGGTRYNEQFF
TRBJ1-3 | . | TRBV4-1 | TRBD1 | CASSHGQGATGNTIYF
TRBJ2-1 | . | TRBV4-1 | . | CASSQNGGLREQFF
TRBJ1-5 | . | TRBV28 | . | CATTQAGEQPQHF
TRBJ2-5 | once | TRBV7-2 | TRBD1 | CASSSLRQGRETQYF
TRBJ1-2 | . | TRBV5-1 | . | CASSTGTHGEGYTF
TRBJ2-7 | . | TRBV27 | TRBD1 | CASSHSGDRYRNEQYF
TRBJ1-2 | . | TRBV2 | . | CASQSNLGPVNYGYTF
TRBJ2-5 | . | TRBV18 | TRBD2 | CASSPSGGETQYF
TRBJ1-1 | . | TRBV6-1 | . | CASSDFLGAGAEPTNTEAFF
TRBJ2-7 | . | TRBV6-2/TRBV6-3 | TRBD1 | CASSLDRDYEQYF
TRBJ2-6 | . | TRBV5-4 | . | CASSSVSVGANVLTF
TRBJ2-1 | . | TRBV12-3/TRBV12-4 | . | CASSFSGNEQFF
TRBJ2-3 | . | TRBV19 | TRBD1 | CASRQGQADTQYF
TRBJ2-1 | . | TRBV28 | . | CASSSTVGNEQFF
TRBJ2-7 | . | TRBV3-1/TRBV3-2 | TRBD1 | CASSTGTGREQYF